Given below is one TCR beta chain in context. These data belong to a study of control samples from healthy donors and cancer patients. V lost 4 bases and J lost 1, with 6 bases in between. This CDR3 region has 13 residues. From germline, CDR1 is SGHNT and CDR2 YYREEE (reference sequence). Method: immunoSEQ multiplex PCR; TCRdb's copy keeps in-frame clones and lacks some. The sample consists of about 88,000 clones, over 85% of them appearing once. The sequencing input was blood. The sequence came from a man between 18 and 35 years old in good health. The V and J genes are TRBV5-4 and TRBJ1-3; no firm D call. In DNA, the CDR3 is TGTGCCAGCAGCCCGGGTTCTGGAAACACCATATATTTT. Protein product: CASSPGSGNTIYF.